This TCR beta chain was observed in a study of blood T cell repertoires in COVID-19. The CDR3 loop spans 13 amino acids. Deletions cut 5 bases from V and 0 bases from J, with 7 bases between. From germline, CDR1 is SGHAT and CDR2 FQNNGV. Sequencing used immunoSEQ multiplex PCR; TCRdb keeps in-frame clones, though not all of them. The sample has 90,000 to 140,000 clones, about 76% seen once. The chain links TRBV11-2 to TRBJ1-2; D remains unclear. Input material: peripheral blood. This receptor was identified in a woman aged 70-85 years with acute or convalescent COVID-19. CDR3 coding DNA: TGTGCCAGCAGCGTCAGTTCTAACTATGGCTACACCTTC. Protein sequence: CASSVSSNYGYTF. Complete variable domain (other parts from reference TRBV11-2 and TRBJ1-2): EAGVAQSPRYKIIEKRQSVAFWCNPISGHATLYWYQQILGQGPKLLIQFQNNGVVDDSQLPKDRFSAERLKGVDSTLKIQPAKLEDSAVYLCASSVSSNYGYTFGSGTRLTVV.